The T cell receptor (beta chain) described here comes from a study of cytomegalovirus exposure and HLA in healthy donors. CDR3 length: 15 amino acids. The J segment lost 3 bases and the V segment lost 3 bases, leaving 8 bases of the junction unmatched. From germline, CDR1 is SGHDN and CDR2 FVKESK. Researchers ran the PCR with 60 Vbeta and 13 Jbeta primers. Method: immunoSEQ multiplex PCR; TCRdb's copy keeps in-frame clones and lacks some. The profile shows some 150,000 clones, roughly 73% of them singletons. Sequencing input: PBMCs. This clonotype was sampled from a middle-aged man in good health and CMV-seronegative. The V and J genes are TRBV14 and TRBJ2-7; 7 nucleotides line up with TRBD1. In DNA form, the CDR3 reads TGTGCCAGCAGCCACCGACAGGGAATAAGCTACGAGCAGTACTTC. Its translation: CASSHRQGISYEQYF.